This T cell receptor (beta chain) was found in a study of monozygotic twins with inflammatory bowel disease. Whole-study findings and limits: No single strong signal or clonotype associated with IBD was supported. The authors could not tell different T cell subtypes apart.

In eight separate reactions per sample, cDNA was generated. TCRdb reprocessed the 5' RACE reads and keeps a single row for each CDR3 protein, giving no DNA. This sample's table has 300,000 to 400,000 distinct CDR3 sequences. The CDR3 loop spans 15 amino acids. The germline V gene encodes CDR1 MNHEY and CDR2 SVGAGI. About this clonotype: The target antigen is unknown.

The chain carries TRBV6-5 and TRBJ1-2. The sample consisted of blood. This clonotype was sampled from a human donor with ulcerative colitis or Crohn's disease, or a healthy co-twin of an affected twin (not recorded which). CDR3 loop: CASSYGREQNYGYNF.